A single sample gave rise to the 28 T cell receptor beta chains below, sequenced in a study of lymphopenia after photon versus proton radiotherapy. Repertoires were generated with immunoSEQ multiplex PCR, while TCRdb's copy carries only in-frame clones and drops some. The data contain over 15,000 clones, around nine tenths of them singletons. The sequencing used peripheral blood, collected from a patient treated with proton-based radiotherapy. The receptor source for this set is a man in his 70s with pancreatic cancer.

This CDR3 is CASSPQGIQSQPQHF. The CDR3, as DNA: TGTGCCAGCAGCCCACAGGGAATACAGAGCCAGCCCCAGCATTTT. The chain has TRBV7-9 and TRBJ1-5, with D tentatively TRBD1 (6 bases). Per the germline V gene, CDR1 is SEHNR and CDR2 is FQNEAQ (reference sequence). The V end lost 5 bases, the J end lost 7 bases, and 18 bases lay between the germline ends. This CDR3 is 15 amino acids long.

The CDR3 bases are TGTGCCAGCAGCCCCTGGACAGGCGGACTTCGGGAGCAGTACTTC. Amino acids: CASSPWTGGLREQYF. J is TRBJ2-7 and V is TRBV7-2; 7 bases fit TRBD1. With 5 bases clipped from V and 7 bases from J, the junction kept 14 bases outside the gene matches. Germline CDR1 reads SGHTA; CDR2 reads FQGNSA. This CDR3 contains 15 residues.

Details on this clone: The CDR3 carries no conserved terminal phenylalanine or tryptophan, so it likely arises from a read error. The chain's CDR3 is CASSGRPRAIYGYTL. The CDR3 nucleotides read TGTGCCAGCAGCGGTCGGCCCAGGGCAATCTATGGCTACACCCTC. V gene TRBV13 combines with J gene TRBJ1-2; D is possibly TRBD1 (5 bases). The CDR3 is 15 residues long. Germline V gene sequence: CDR1 PRHDT, CDR2 FYEKMQ (reference sequence). Trimming removed 5 bases from V and 4 bases from J, with 17 bases in between.

The chain joins TRBV9 to TRBJ2-1; no clear D. Trimming took off 2 bases at V and 7 bases at J, with 16 bases between the two ends. The CDR3 is 15 residues long. Germline V lookup: CDR1 SGDLS, CDR2 YYNGEE. The CDR3 region is CASSVKPMTGNEQFF. CDR3 in DNA: TGTGCCAGCAGCGTTAAGCCTATGACCGGGAATGAGCAGTTCTTC.

The rearrangement links TRBV7-9 to TRBJ2-1, with TRBD2 as a possible D gene (5 bases). Trimming stripped 5 bases from V and 0 bases from J, with 14 bases between. Germline V lookup: CDR1 SEHNR, CDR2 FQNEAQ (reference sequence). The CDR3 is made up of 16 amino acids. In DNA, the CDR3 is TGTGCCAGCAGCGCCCGGGCGGGCAACTCCTACAATGAGCAGTTCTTC. Its translation is CASSARAGNSYNEQFF.

The chain joins TRBV30 to TRBJ1-3; the match to TRBD1 covers 10 bases. Per the germline V gene, CDR1 is GTSNPN and CDR2 is SVGIG (reference sequence). Trimming took 3 bases from V and 4 from J; bases not matched to a gene: 3. This CDR3 has 14 residues. In DNA form, the CDR3 reads TGTGCCTGGAGCCCGACAGGGGGCGGAAACACCATATATTTT. This translates into CAWSPTGGGNTIYF. The complete variable domain, with remaining parts taken from reference TRBV30 and TRBJ1-3, reads SQTIHQWPATLVQPVGSPLSLECTVEGTSNPNLYWYRQAAGRGLQLLFYSVGIGQISSEVPQNLSASRPQDRQFILSSKKLLLSDSGFYLCAWSPTGGGNTIYFGEGSWLTVV.

The rearrangement links TRBV5-6 to TRBJ1-2, with 7 bases lining up with TRBD1. Trimming removed 0 bases from V and 7 bases from J; junction bases left unmatched: 9. Germline V gene sequence: CDR1 SGHDT, CDR2 YYEEEE. The CDR3 extends over 15 amino acids. CDR3 nucleotides: TGTGCCAGCAGCTTGGGGGCCGGGACAGCGGCTGGCTACACCTTC. Residues: CASSLGAGTAAGYTF.

Details on this clone: The same CDR3 also results from other DNA sequences found in this sample. This chain links TRBV5-1 with TRBJ2-3; D is possibly TRBD1 or TRBD2 (5 bases each). The V end was cut by 4 bases, the J end by 4 bases, with 16 bases between. There are 15 residues in the CDR3. Germline CDR1 is SGHRS and CDR2 is YFSETQ. In nucleotides, the CDR3 is TGCGCCAGCAGCACAGGACTCCCCAACGCAGATACGCAGTATTTT. Translation gives CASSTGLPNADTQYF.

The chain employs TRBV9 and TRBJ2-5; D gene uncertain. Deletions cut 0 bases from V and 1 base from J, with 7 bases between. This CDR3 spans 14 amino acids. The germline CDR1 and CDR2 sequences are SGDLS and YYNGEE. The CDR3 nucleotides read TGTGCCAGCAGCGTAGCATGGTCCCAAGAGACCCAGTACTTC. This translates into CASSVAWSQETQYF.

CDR3 region: CASSEIGAPQGTEAFF. The DNA of the CDR3 is TGTGCCAGCAGTGAAATTGGGGCCCCACAAGGGACTGAAGCTTTCTTT. J is TRBJ1-1 and V is TRBV6-1; TRBD1 is a possible D gene (5 bases). Germline loops: CDR1 MNHNS, CDR2 SASEGT. Trimming shortened V by 2 bases and J by 5 bases, and 18 bases separated the two germline ends. CDR3 length: 16 residues.

The rearrangement joins TRBV5-1 to TRBJ1-1; 7 positions match TRBD1. The J segment lost 0 bases and the V segment lost 0 bases, leaving 5 bases of the junction unmatched. The V gene's germline CDR1 is SGHRS and CDR2 YFSETQ. This CDR3 has 16 residues. The CDR3 nucleotides are TGCGCCAGCAGCTTGGAGGGGGCTCCCATGAACACTGAAGCTTTCTTT. Translation gives CASSLEGAPMNTEAFF.

The CDR3 nucleotides are TGTGCCAGCAGCCGATCCACGGTATACGACGGGGAGCTGTTTTTT. It specifies CASSRSTVYDGELFF. This rearrangement joins TRBV7-2 to TRBJ2-2; D unclear. Trimming pared 5 bases from V and 7 bases from J, leaving 17 bases between. Per germline, CDR1 SGHTA and CDR2 FQGNSA. CDR3 length: 15 residues. Supplemented by reference TRBV7-2 and TRBJ2-2, the full variable domain reads GAGVSQSPSNKVTEKGKDVELRCDPISGHTALYWYRQSLGQGLEFLIYFQGNSAPDKSGLPSDRFSAERTGGSVSTLTIQRTQQEDSAVYLCASSRSTVYDGELFFGEGSRLTVL.

This chain joins TRBV9 and TRBJ2-7; TRBD2 matches 12 bases. The CDR3 runs 16 residues. Losses at the gene ends were 4 bases for V and 0 bases for J; bases not matched to a gene: 5. Germline CDR1 is SGDLS and CDR2 is YYNGEE. The CDR3 is CASSLGTSGFSYEQYF. CDR3 bases: TGTGCCAGCAGCCTGGGGACTAGCGGGTTCTCCTACGAGCAGTACTTC.

The J gene is TRBJ2-5, the V gene TRBV7-8; TRBD1 aligns across 7 bases. J gave up 2 bases and V 5 bases, and 2 bases lay outside the gene matches. This CDR3 spans 13 amino acids. From germline, CDR1 is SGHVS and CDR2 FQNEAQ. Here the CDR3 reads CASSRDRQETQYF. For the CDR3, the DNA is TGTGCCAGCAGCCGGGACAGACAAGAGACCCAGTACTTC.

This chain's CDR3 is CASSGAGVTEAFF. The DNA of the CDR3 is TGTGCCAGTAGTGGAGCAGGGGTGACTGAAGCTTTCTTT. V usage is TRBV19 and J usage is TRBJ1-1, with a tentative D call TRBD1 (6 bases). From germline, CDR1 is LNHDA and CDR2 SQIVND (reference sequence). V lost 5 bases to trimming and J lost 5 bases, with 12 bases between them. This CDR3 comprises 13 residues.

CDR3 DNA sequence: TGTGCCAGCAGCGTAGCGGCGGGAGCTAACTATGGCTACACCTTC. Translating it yields CASSVAAGANYGYTF. The chain combines TRBV9 with TRBJ1-2; D is undetermined. V lost 0 bases and J 0 bases, leaving 9 bases between the germline ends. Germline V gene sequence: CDR1 SGDLS, CDR2 YYNGEE. The CDR3 sequence is 15 residues long.

The chain has TRBV12-5 and TRBJ1-2; 7 positions agree with TRBD1. J gave up 5 bases and V 3 bases, and 6 bases lay outside the gene matches. The CDR3 length is 14 residues. Germline CDR1 is LGHNT and CDR2 is FRNRAP. CDR3 region: CASGFAGGGYGYTF. The CDR3 DNA sequence: TGTGCTAGTGGTTTCGCAGGGGGAGGGTATGGCTACACCTTC.

The chain carries TRBV7-3 and TRBJ2-5; D call uncertain. Trimming cost V 0 bases and J 3 bases, with 11 bases left between them. This CDR3 comprises 15 residues. Per the germline V gene, CDR1 is SGHTA and CDR2 is FQGTGA. The CDR3 DNA reads TGTGCCAGCAGCTTAACGTTTGGGCGGAAAGAGACCCAGTACTTC. It specifies CASSLTFGRKETQYF.

The rearrangement joins TRBV6-5 to TRBJ2-7, with a weak D call TRBD1 (6 bases). V lost 4 bases and J 4 bases, leaving 11 bases between the germline ends. The CDR3 extends over 13 amino acids. Germline V gene sequence: CDR1 MNHEY, CDR2 SVGAGI. In DNA, the CDR3 is TGTGCCAGCAGTTGGAAGGGGGAATACGAGCAGTACTTC. Translation gives CASSWKGEYEQYF.

V gene TRBV5-4 combines with J gene TRBJ1-2; D gene ambiguous. The CDR3 contains 16 residues. The V gene lost 0 bases and the J gene lost 4 bases, with 16 bases spanning the gap. Germline V gene lookup returns CDR1 SGHNT and CDR2 YYREEE (reference sequence). The CDR3 protein is CASSLAPARRGYGYTF. As DNA, the CDR3 is TGTGCCAGCAGCTTGGCCCCTGCCAGGCGCGGCTATGGCTACACCTTC.

This chain uses TRBV10-2 with TRBJ1-2, with 8 positions matching TRBD1. The CDR3 spans 15 residues. V lost 8 bases and J lost 5; bases outside the gene matches: 13. CDR1 and CDR2 from the germline V gene are WSHSY and SAAADI. CDR3 in amino acids: CASVPMAGGLYGYTF. CDR3 coding DNA: TGCGCCAGCGTCCCAATGGCAGGGGGCTTATATGGCTACACCTTC.

V and J are TRBV5-4 and TRBJ2-1, with D perhaps given as TRBD1 or TRBD2 (5 bases each). Trimming cost V 5 bases and J 1 base, with 13 bases left between them. The V gene's germline CDR1 is SGHNT and CDR2 YYREEE (reference sequence). This CDR3 contains 15 residues. CDR3 region: CASREGSRSYNEQFF. CDR3 nucleotide sequence: TGTGCCAGCAGAGAGGGGAGCCGGTCCTACAATGAGCAGTTCTTC.

The chain combines TRBV7-9 with TRBJ1-2; perhaps TRBD1 as D (5 bases). CDR3 size: 14 residues. V lost 5 bases, J lost 7 bases, and 17 bases lay in between. Germline V lookup: CDR1 SEHNR, CDR2 FQNEAQ (reference sequence). The CDR3 DNA sequence: TGTGCCAGCAGCCGCTCTGGCAGGGTCGCTGGCTACACCTTC. This translates into CASSRSGRVAGYTF.

The chain is built from TRBV5-1 and TRBJ2-2; TRBD2 matches 7 bases. This CDR3 region has 16 residues. The trim removed 0 bases at V and 3 bases at J, leaving 5 bases unmatched. Germline lookup yields CDR1 SGHRS and CDR2 YFSETQ. The CDR3 spells CASSLVPGRDTGELFF. The CDR3 bases are TGCGCCAGCAGCTTGGTACCGGGGAGGGACACCGGGGAGCTGTTTTTT.

The chain couples TRBV5-1 to TRBJ1-5; 7 positions agree with TRBD1. Looked up from germline, CDR1 is SGHRS and CDR2 is YFSETQ. The CDR3 contains 15 residues. J was trimmed by 0 bases and V by 4 bases; bases with no gene match: 4. The CDR3 bases are TGCGCCAGCAGCCCGGGGACAGTTAGCAATCAGCCCCAGCATTTT. This translates into CASSPGTVSNQPQHF.

V gene TRBV28 combines with J gene TRBJ2-7; 7 positions agree with TRBD2. This CDR3 is 14 amino acids long. Germline V gene lookup returns CDR1 MDHEN and CDR2 SYDVKM. The junction had 9 bases not matched to a gene; V was cut back by 6 bases and J by 4 bases. Here the CDR3 DNA reads TGTGCCAGCAGAGATTCCCTAGCGGTATACGAGCAGTACTTC. Translating gives CASRDSLAVYEQYF.

The V call is TRBV15, the J call TRBJ1-2; D might be TRBD1 (5 bases). The germline V gene encodes CDR1 LNHNV and CDR2 YYDKDF (reference sequence). V lost 0 bases and J 4 bases, leaving 12 bases between the germline ends. The CDR3 is made up of 15 amino acids. The chain's CDR3 is CATSREPQGAYGYTF. CDR3 DNA sequence: TGTGCCACCAGCAGAGAACCGCAGGGTGCCTATGGCTACACCTTC.

The CDR3 region is CAWSVPGRNEKLFF. The CDR3 nucleotides are TGTGCCTGGAGTGTACCGGGACGGAATGAAAAACTGTTTTTT. The chain uses TRBV30 and TRBJ1-4; D is perhaps TRBD1 (5 bases). V shed 0 bases and J shed 5 bases, with 10 bases lying between them. The CDR3 contains 14 residues. Germline V CDR1 and CDR2: GTSNPN, SVGIG (reference sequence). Supplemented by reference TRBV30 and TRBJ1-4, the full variable domain reads SQTIHQWPATLVQPVGSPLSLECTVEGTSNPNLYWYRQAAGRGLQLLFYSVGIGQISSEVPQNLSASRPQDRQFILSSKKLLLSDSGFYLCAWSVPGRNEKLFFGSGTQLSVL.